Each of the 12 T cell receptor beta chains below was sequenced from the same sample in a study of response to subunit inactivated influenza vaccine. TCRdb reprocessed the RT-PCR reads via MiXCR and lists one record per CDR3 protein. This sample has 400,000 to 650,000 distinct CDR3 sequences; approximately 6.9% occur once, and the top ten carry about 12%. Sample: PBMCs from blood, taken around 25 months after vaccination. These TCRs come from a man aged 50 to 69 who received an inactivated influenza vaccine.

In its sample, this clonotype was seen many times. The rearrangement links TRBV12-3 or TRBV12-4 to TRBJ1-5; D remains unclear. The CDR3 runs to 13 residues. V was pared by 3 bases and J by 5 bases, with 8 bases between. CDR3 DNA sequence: TGTGCCAGCAGTTTGGGTCCCGATCAGCCCCAGCATTTT. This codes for CASSLGPDQPQHF.

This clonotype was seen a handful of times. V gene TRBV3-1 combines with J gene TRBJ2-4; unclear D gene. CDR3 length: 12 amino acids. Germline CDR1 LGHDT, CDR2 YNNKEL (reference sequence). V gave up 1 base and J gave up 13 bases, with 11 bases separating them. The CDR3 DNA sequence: TGTGCCAGCAGCCAAGCCCGACAAGCGCAGTACTTC. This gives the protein CASSQARQAQYF.

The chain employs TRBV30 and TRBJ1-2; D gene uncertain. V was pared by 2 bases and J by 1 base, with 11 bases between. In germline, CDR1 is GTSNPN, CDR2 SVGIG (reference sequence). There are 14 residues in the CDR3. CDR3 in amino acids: CAWSIGGDNYGYTF. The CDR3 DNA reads TGTGCCTGGAGTATAGGTGGAGATAACTATGGCTACACCTTC.

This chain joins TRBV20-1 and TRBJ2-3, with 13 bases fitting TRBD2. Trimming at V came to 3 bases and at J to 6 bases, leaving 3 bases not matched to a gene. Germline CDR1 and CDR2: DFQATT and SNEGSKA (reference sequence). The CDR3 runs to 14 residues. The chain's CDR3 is CSASGTSGADTQYF. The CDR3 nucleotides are TGCAGTGCTAGTGGGACTAGCGGGGCGGATACGCAGTATTTT.

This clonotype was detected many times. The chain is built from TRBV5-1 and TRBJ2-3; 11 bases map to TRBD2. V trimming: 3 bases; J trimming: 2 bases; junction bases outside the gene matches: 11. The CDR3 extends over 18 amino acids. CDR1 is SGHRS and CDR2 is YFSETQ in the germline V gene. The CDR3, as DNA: TGCGCCAGCAGCTCGCTCCCGGGACTAGCGGATTCCACAGATACGCAGTATTTT. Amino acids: CASSSLPGLADSTDTQYF.

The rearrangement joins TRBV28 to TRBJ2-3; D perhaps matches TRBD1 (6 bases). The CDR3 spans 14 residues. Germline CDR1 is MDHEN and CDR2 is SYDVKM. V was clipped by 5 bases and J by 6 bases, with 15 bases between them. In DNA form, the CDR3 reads TGTGCCAGCAGTCATGGGGGCTACGTGGATACGCAGTATTTT. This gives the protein CASSHGGYVDTQYF.

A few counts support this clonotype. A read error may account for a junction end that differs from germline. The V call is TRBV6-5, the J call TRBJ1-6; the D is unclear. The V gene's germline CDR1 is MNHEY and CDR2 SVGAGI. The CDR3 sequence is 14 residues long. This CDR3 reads CASSNSVSNSPLHF. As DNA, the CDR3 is TGTGCCAGCAGTAACTCGGTGTCTAATTCACCCCTCCACTTT.

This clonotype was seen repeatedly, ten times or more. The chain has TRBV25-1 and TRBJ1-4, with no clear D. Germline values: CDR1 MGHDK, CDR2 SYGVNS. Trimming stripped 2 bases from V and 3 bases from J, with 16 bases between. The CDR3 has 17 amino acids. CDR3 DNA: TGTGCCAGCAGTGAAAATCTAATGGGGAACTCTAATGAAAAACTGTTTTTT. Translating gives CASSENLMGNSNEKLFF.

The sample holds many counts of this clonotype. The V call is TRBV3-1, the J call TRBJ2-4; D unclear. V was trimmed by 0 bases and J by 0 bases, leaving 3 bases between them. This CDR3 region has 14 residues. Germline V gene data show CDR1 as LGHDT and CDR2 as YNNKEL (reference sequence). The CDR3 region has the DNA TGTGCCAGCAGCCAAGAAATAGCCAAAAACATTCAGTACTTC. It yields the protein CASSQEIAKNIQYF.

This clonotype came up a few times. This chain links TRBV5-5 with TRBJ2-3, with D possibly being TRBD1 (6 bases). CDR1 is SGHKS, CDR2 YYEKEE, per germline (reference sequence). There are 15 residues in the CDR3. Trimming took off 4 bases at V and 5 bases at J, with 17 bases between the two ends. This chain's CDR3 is CASSRATRGQDTQYF. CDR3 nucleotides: TGTGCCAGCAGCAGGGCGACACGGGGACAAGATACGCAGTATTTT.

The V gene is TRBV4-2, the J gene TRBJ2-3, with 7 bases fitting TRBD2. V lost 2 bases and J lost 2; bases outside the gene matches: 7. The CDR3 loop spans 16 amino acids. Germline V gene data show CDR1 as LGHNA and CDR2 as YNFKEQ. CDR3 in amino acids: CASSQRGLAATDTQYF. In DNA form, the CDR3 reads TGTGCCAGCAGCCAACGAGGGCTAGCGGCCACAGATACGCAGTATTTT.

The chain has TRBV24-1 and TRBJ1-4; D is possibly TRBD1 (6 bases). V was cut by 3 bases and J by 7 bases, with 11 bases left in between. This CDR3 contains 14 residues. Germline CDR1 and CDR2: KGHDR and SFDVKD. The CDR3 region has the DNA TGTGCCACCAGTGATCGGGGACAAGGTGAAAAACTGTTTTTT. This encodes CATSDRGQGEKLFF.